This record covers a single T cell receptor beta chain. Original processing notes: Reference gene primer amplification gave nucleated cell count estimates. This table comes from immunoSEQ multiplex PCR, and its TCRdb copy is limited to in-frame clones, with some not included. The V and J calls and clone size come from that table; D and trimming were worked out from the DNA. This repertoire shows 150,000 to 200,000 clones, more than 75% found once; its top ten account for around 1.2%. The data were obtained in a study of blood T cell repertoires in COVID-19. V shed 6 bases and J shed 5 bases, with 17 bases lying between them. The CDR3 totals 15 residues. Germline values: CDR1 SGHRS, CDR2 YFSETQ. Cohort allocation depended upon clinical history that participants reported.

The sequencing sample was made of PBMCs or T cells enriched from blood (not recorded which). The sequence came from a human donor with acute COVID-19. The donor label of this sample is uncertain. The chain links TRBV5-1 to TRBJ2-2, with D maybe TRBD2 (6 bases). The CDR3: CASTAGRDLTGELFF. The CDR3 DNA reads TGCGCCAGCACGGCGGGCAGGGACTTAACCGGGGAGCTGTTTTTT.